This T cell receptor (beta chain) was profiled in a study of blood T cell repertoires in COVID-19. Germline values: CDR1 SNHLY, CDR2 FYNNEI. The CDR3 is 15 residues long. V shed 6 bases and J shed 2 bases, with 14 bases lying between them. TCRdb's table, derived via immunoSEQ multiplex PCR, lists solely in-frame clones and lacks some. This table has 60,000 to 70,000 clones, 80% to 90% appearing once. The source is a woman aged 60-75 years with acute or convalescent COVID-19. This chain links TRBV2 with TRBJ1-5; tentatively, D is TRBD1 (6 bases). Material for sequencing was peripheral blood. For the CDR3, the DNA is TGTGCCAGCAGCTACGGACAGTTAGGCAATCAGCCCCAGCATTTT. Translated, it gives CASSYGQLGNQPQHF.